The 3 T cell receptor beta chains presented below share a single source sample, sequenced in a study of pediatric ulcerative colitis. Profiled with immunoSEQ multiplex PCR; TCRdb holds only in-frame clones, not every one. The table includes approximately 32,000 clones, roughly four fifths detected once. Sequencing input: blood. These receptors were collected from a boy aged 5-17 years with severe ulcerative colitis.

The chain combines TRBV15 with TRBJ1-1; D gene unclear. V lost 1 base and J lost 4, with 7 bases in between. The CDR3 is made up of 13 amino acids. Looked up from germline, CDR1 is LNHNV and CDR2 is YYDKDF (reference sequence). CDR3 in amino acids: CATSRVHGTEAFF. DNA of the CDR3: TGTGCCACCAGCAGAGTCCACGGCACTGAAGCTTTCTTT.

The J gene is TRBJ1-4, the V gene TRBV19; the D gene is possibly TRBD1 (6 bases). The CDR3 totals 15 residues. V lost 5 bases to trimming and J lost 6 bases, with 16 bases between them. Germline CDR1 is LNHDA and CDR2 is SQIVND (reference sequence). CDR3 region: CASSGETGVDEKLFF. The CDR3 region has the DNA TGTGCCAGTAGTGGGGAGACAGGAGTCGATGAAAAACTGTTTTTT.

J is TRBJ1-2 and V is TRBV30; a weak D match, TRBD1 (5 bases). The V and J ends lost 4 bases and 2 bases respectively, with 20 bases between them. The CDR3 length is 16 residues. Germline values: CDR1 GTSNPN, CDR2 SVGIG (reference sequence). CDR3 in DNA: TGTGCCTGGACGCGCCCCGGGACCTCGAGGAACTATGGCTACACCTTC. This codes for CAWTRPGTSRNYGYTF.